This T cell receptor (beta chain) was documented in a study of blood T cell repertoires in COVID-19. On the study more broadly: In each case, the material was cDNA or gDNA derived from T cells, B-cell-depleted T cells, or PBMCs.

Assay used: immunoSEQ multiplex PCR; TCRdb lists only in-frame clones, some missing. The data show over 200,000 clones, less than 90% seen once. The length of the CDR3 is 17 residues. CDR1 is MNHEY and CDR2 is SVGEGT in the germline V gene. The V end lost 6 bases, the J end lost 1 base, and 18 bases lay between the germline ends. Material for sequencing was peripheral blood. The chain uses TRBV6-2 or TRBV6-3 and TRBJ2-2; maybe TRBD2 (6 bases). The TCR originated in a woman between 70 and 85 years old with active or convalescent COVID-19. The CDR3 nucleotides read TGTGCCAGCAGCTCGGGACTGGACTCTTTGAACACCGGGGAGCTGTTTTTT. Amino acid sequence: CASSSGLDSLNTGELFF.